This paragraph covers one T cell receptor (beta chain) sequence. From germline, CDR1 is MGHRA and CDR2 YSYEKL. V dropped 4 bases and J dropped 4; count of bases not matched to a gene: 8. This CDR3 has 15 amino acids. The data were taken from a study of blood T cell repertoires in COVID-19. Using immunoSEQ multiplex PCR, the repertoire was profiled, and TCRdb retains in-frame clones only, with some absent. The sample holds over 200,000 clones, around nine tenths seen once. The receptor was isolated from a woman aged 30 to 39 who had been exposed to COVID-19. The genes are TRBV4-1 and TRBJ2-7; TRBD1 aligns across 9 bases. The sample consisted of PBMCs or T cells enriched from blood (not recorded which). The CDR3 is CASSPGTGLWYEQYF. CDR3 nucleotides: TGCGCCAGCAGCCCCGGGACAGGGCTTTGGTACGAGCAGTACTTC.